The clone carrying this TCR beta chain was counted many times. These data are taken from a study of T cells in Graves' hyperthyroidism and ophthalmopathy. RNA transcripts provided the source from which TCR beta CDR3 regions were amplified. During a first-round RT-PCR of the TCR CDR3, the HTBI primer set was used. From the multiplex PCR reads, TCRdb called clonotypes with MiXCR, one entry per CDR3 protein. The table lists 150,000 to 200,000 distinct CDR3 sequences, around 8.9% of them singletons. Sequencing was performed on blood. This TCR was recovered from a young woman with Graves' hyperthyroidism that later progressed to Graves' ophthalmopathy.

CDR3: CARLVRLLVSLAKNIQYF. In DNA form, the CDR3 reads TGTGCCCGCCTCGTGAGACTTCTGGTATCCCTAGCCAAAAACATTCAGTACTTC. V is TRBV19 and J is TRBJ2-4, with unresolved D. V shed 11 bases and J shed 0 bases, with 26 bases lying between them. Per germline, CDR1 LNHDA and CDR2 SQIVND (reference sequence). This CDR3 spans 18 amino acids.